These 5 T cell receptor beta chains were all obtained from the same sample, sequenced in a study of cytomegalovirus exposure and HLA in healthy donors. The PCR made use of 60 Vbeta and 13 Jbeta primers. TCRdb's copy holds only in-frame clones and misses some; the assay was immunoSEQ multiplex PCR. The sample carries some 160,000 clones, approximately 88% recorded once. Sequenced input: PBMCs. The receptors were gathered from a woman under 30 in good health and CMV-seronegative.

This chain uses TRBV19 with TRBJ1-1, with D possibly being TRBD1 (6 bases). V lost 6 bases to trimming and J lost 1 base, with 15 bases between them. Germline V gene lookup returns CDR1 LNHDA and CDR2 SQIVND (reference sequence). The CDR3 runs 15 residues. The CDR3 DNA sequence: TGTGCCAGTAGGAGGGGGACGTTAAGGAACACTGAAGCTTTCTTT. This codes for CASRRGTLRNTEAFF.

The chain couples TRBV4-1 to TRBJ2-7, with a weak D call TRBD2 (5 bases). The V gene lost 4 bases and the J gene lost 10 bases, with 11 bases spanning the gap. The CDR3 spans 11 residues. Per the germline V gene, CDR1 is MGHRA and CDR2 is YSYEKL. The chain's CDR3 is CASSRGPTQYF. The CDR3 coding sequence is TGCGCCAGCAGCCGCGGGCCAACCCAGTACTTC.

The chain is built from TRBV7-9 and TRBJ1-1, with unresolved D. The CDR3 consists of 15 residues. Germline V gene lookup returns CDR1 SEHNR and CDR2 FQNEAQ (reference sequence). V lost 2 bases, J lost 2 bases, and 12 bases lay in between. CDR3 nucleotides: TGTGCCAGCAGCTTATCTGAGGAGTTCAACACTGAAGCTTTCTTT. Protein sequence: CASSLSEEFNTEAFF.

Written as DNA, the CDR3 is TGTGCCAGCAGTCGGGACAGGATGGCCTTCTTT. As protein: CASSRDRMAFF. V and J are TRBV7-9 and TRBJ1-1; TRBD1 matches at 8 bases. Germline V gene sequence: CDR1 SEHNR, CDR2 FQNEAQ (reference sequence). V lost 6 bases and J lost 14; bases outside the gene matches: 8. This CDR3 has 11 amino acids.

J is TRBJ1-2 and V is TRBV7-8, with TRBD1 as a possible D gene (6 bases). This CDR3 has 16 residues. Deletions cut 3 bases from V and 3 bases from J, with 17 bases between. CDR1 and CDR2 from the germline V gene are SGHVS and FQNEAQ. CDR3 nucleotide sequence: TGTGCCAGCAGCTTCTGGGGGCAGGGAAGATACTATGGCTACACCTTC. Translation: CASSFWGQGRYYGYTF.